This T cell receptor (beta chain) was profiled in a study of control samples from healthy donors and cancer patients (dated by TCRdb to about 2020). With respect to this clone: Its target antigen remains unknown. No clone much larger than this one lies a single base away; base qualities are absent.

Receptor libraries were prepared by the immunoSEQ multiplex PCR assay. TCRdb holds this immuneACCESS table with in-frame rearrangements only. Some clones are missing; in checked studies, unresolved V genes explain under half, and the rest has no known cause. The sample includes roughly 70,000 clones, with approximately 84% observed a single time. 25% to 35% of the sample goes to the ten largest clones. Including the terminal cysteine and phenylalanine, the CDR3 comprises 14 residues. CDR3 DNA is the only sequence kept; it has 42 bases, read in frame from the first base. Relative to germline, V is 5 bases shorter and J is 1 base shorter, with 9 bases between their ends. CDR1 and CDR2 are drawn from the germline V gene (reference sequence): SEHNR, FQNEAQ.

The receptor was isolated from a man aged 45-65 years in good health. Sequencing was done on a sample of blood. Here the chain combines TRBV7-9 and TRBJ1-5; no D gene call is confident. The CDR3 in this case is CASSRPGSNQPQHF. The nucleotide sequence is given as TGTGCCAGCAGCCGGCCCGGAAGCAATCAGCCCCAGCATTTT.